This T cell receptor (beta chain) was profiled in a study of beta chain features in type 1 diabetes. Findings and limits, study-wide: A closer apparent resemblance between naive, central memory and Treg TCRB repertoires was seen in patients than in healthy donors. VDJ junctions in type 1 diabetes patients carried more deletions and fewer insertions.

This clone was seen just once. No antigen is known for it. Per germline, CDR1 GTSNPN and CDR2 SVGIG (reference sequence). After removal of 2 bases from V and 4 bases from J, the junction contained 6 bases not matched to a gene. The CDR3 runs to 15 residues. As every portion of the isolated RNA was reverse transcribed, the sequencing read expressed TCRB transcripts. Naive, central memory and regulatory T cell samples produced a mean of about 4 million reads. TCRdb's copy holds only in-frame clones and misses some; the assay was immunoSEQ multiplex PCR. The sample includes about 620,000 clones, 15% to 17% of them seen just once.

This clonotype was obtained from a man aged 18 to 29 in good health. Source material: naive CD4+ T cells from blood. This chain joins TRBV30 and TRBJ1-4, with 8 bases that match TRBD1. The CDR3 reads CAWSPRTGLNEKLFF. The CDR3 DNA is TGTGCCTGGAGTCCCCGGACAGGGCTTAATGAAAAACTGTTTTTT.